This T cell receptor beta chain is drawn from a study of CD8+ T cells in alopecia areata. Treatment denoted: oral pan-JAK inhibitor, 5-10 mg twice daily. PBMCs provided sorted CD4+ and CD8+ T cells. V was pared by 7 bases and J by 2 bases, with 11 bases between. CDR3 length: 13 residues. Germline assignment: CDR1 SQVTM and CDR2 ANQGSEA. In each case, RNA was isolated and then reverse transcribed into cDNA as the sequencing template. Produced via immunoSEQ multiplex PCR; TCRdb's table is partial and in-frame only. The repertoire includes hundreds of thousands of clones, over 45% of them detected once, and over 1.5% sits in the top ten.

The sample was CD4+ T cells sorted from blood, taken at week 24, from a patient treated with tofacitinib. The TCR was taken from a human donor with alopecia areata. The gene calls are TRBV29-1 and TRBJ2-2; a possible D gene is TRBD1 (5 bases). CDR3 DNA sequence: TGCAGCGCACAGACAGTAAACACCGGGGAGCTGTTTTTT. This encodes CSAQTVNTGELFF.